Sequencing of this TCR beta chain was carried out in a study of T cells in Graves' hyperthyroidism and ophthalmopathy. Whole-study results and caveats: In simple terms, a model built on 13 V-J features told ophthalmopathy apart from stable hyperthyroidism.

With 3 bases removed from V and 5 bases from J, the gap between germline ends came to 19 bases. The CDR3 runs to 15 residues. CDR1 DFQATT and CDR2 SNEGSKA come from the germline V gene (reference sequence). RNA transcripts served as the template for amplifying TCR beta CDR3 regions. The TCR CDR3 first-round RT-PCR relied on the HTBI primer set. MiXCR was run by TCRdb on the multiplex PCR reads, yielding one entry per CDR3 protein. The data show some 270,000 distinct CDR3 sequences, roughly 15% seen once. As to this clonotype: Its antigen is currently unknown.

Sequencing used blood. The sequence was collected from a woman aged 40-49 years with Graves' hyperthyroidism. J is TRBJ1-1 and V is TRBV20-1; D is perhaps TRBD1 (6 bases). The CDR3 spells CSARALGQTKTEAFF. In DNA form, the CDR3 reads TGCAGTGCTAGGGCCTTAGGACAGACTAAGACTGAAGCTTTCTTT.